One and the same sample provided the 3 T cell receptor beta chains below, sequenced in a study of T-cell memory formation after mild COVID-19. TCRdb reprocessed the 5' RACE reads via MiXCR and lists one record per CDR3 protein. The sample has a few hundred thousand distinct CDR3 sequences; under 25% are singletons. The sample taken for sequencing was PBMCs or a T cell subset sorted from them (not recorded which). The receptor source for this set is an adult woman who had mild COVID-19 (a few samples of this study predate the infection). Cell type and time point are not known.

The chain has TRBV20-1 and TRBJ2-7; 12 bases agree with TRBD2. Germline trimming cut 3 bases from V and 3 bases from J; bases unmatched to any gene: 6. Looked up from germline, CDR1 is DFQATT and CDR2 is SNEGSKA (reference sequence). There are 15 residues in the CDR3. The CDR3 coding sequence is TGCAGTGCTAGGGGTGGGACTAGCGGGCTCTACGAGCAGTACTTC. This sequence encodes CSARGGTSGLYEQYF.

V is TRBV29-1 and J is TRBJ1-2, with D maybe TRBD1 (6 bases). Germline CDR1 reads SQVTM; CDR2 reads ANQGSEA. The ends were cut back, 6 bases at V and 2 bases at J, with 16 bases in the middle. The CDR3 runs 14 residues. The CDR3 here is CSVSPAGVNYGYTF. The CDR3 DNA reads TGCAGCGTCTCCCCCGCAGGGGTCAACTATGGCTACACCTTC.

V is TRBV12-3 or TRBV12-4 and J is TRBJ2-4; 12 bases agree with TRBD2. This CDR3 spans 16 amino acids. Trimming cost V 6 bases and J 0 bases; bases outside gene matches: 3. Here the CDR3 DNA reads TGTGCCAGCAGCTCTAGCGGGGGGGTAGCCAAAAACATTCAGTACTTC. Protein: CASSSSGGVAKNIQYF.